The present TCR beta chain was sequenced within a study of cytomegalovirus exposure and HLA in healthy donors. The PCR employed 60 Vbeta primers together with 13 Jbeta primers. Using immunoSEQ multiplex PCR, the repertoire was profiled, and TCRdb retains in-frame clones only, with some absent. The sample records fewer than 120,000 clones, approximately 78% being singletons. The origin of this receptor is a woman younger than 45 in good health and CMV-seronegative. What was sequenced was PBMCs.

CDR3 bases: TGTGCCAGCAGCTACGACAGGTATACAGAGACCCAGTACTTC. It yields the protein CASSYDRYTETQYF. J is TRBJ2-5 and V is TRBV7-2, with D perhaps matching TRBD1 (6 bases). V was trimmed by 4 bases and J by 4 bases, leaving 13 bases between them. CDR1 is SGHTA, CDR2 FQGNSA, per germline. The CDR3 is 14 residues long.